The 3 T cell receptor beta chains given below trace back to one sample, sequenced in a study of CD8+CD57+ T cells in acquired aplastic anemia (dated by TCRdb to 2017 to 2018). Flow cytometry had shown CD8+CD57+ cell expansion in the patients selected for sequencing. Sequencing used an Illumina HiSeq 2000. Profiling of TCR beta VDJ combinations and CDR3 sequences used genomic DNA as the template. TCRdb redid the processing of the public reads, applying fastp at Q25 and MiXCR, and retained in-frame beta chains. Identical CDR3 protein sequences are pooled into one entry, listed with their most common genes and DNA. A total of 150,000 or so distinct CDR3 sequences appear in this sample, around 48% of them only once. The ten biggest clones cover about 30% of the sample. The sequenced material came from sorted CD4+, CD8+, or CD8+CD57+ T cells (not recorded which) from PBMCs. The receptors were gathered from a human donor with aplastic anemia.

The V and J genes are TRBV6-5 and TRBJ1-4; TRBD1 is a possible D gene (6 bases). CDR1 is MNHEY and CDR2 is SVGAGI in the germline V gene. V was cut by 2 bases and J by 4 bases, with 14 bases left in between. The CDR3 runs to 16 residues. CDR3 sequence (DNA): TGTGCCAGCAGTTACAGATACAGGGTCCTTAATGAAAAACTGTTTTTT. This gives the protein CASSYRYRVLNEKLFF.

The rearrangement uses TRBV5-1 and TRBJ1-1, with a tentative D call TRBD1 (5 bases). The CDR3 sequence is 14 residues long. Trimming took off 3 bases at V and 4 bases at J, with 13 bases between the two ends. Germline CDR1 SGHRS, CDR2 YFSETQ. For the CDR3, the DNA is TGCGCCAGCAGCTCCCAGGGCGCCGGCACTGAAGCTTTCTTT. The encoded protein is CASSSQGAGTEAFF.

This clonotype was counted many times. The rearrangement joins TRBV20-1 to TRBJ2-7; D gene unclear. The CDR3 has 12 amino acids. The germline V and J ends were trimmed by 1 base and 7 bases, with 11 bases remaining between them. Germline CDR1 reads DFQATT; CDR2 reads SNEGSKA (reference sequence). As DNA, the CDR3 is TGCAGTGCTAGAGGGGCGGTGGGGGAGCAGTACTTC. Its protein product is CSARGAVGEQYF.